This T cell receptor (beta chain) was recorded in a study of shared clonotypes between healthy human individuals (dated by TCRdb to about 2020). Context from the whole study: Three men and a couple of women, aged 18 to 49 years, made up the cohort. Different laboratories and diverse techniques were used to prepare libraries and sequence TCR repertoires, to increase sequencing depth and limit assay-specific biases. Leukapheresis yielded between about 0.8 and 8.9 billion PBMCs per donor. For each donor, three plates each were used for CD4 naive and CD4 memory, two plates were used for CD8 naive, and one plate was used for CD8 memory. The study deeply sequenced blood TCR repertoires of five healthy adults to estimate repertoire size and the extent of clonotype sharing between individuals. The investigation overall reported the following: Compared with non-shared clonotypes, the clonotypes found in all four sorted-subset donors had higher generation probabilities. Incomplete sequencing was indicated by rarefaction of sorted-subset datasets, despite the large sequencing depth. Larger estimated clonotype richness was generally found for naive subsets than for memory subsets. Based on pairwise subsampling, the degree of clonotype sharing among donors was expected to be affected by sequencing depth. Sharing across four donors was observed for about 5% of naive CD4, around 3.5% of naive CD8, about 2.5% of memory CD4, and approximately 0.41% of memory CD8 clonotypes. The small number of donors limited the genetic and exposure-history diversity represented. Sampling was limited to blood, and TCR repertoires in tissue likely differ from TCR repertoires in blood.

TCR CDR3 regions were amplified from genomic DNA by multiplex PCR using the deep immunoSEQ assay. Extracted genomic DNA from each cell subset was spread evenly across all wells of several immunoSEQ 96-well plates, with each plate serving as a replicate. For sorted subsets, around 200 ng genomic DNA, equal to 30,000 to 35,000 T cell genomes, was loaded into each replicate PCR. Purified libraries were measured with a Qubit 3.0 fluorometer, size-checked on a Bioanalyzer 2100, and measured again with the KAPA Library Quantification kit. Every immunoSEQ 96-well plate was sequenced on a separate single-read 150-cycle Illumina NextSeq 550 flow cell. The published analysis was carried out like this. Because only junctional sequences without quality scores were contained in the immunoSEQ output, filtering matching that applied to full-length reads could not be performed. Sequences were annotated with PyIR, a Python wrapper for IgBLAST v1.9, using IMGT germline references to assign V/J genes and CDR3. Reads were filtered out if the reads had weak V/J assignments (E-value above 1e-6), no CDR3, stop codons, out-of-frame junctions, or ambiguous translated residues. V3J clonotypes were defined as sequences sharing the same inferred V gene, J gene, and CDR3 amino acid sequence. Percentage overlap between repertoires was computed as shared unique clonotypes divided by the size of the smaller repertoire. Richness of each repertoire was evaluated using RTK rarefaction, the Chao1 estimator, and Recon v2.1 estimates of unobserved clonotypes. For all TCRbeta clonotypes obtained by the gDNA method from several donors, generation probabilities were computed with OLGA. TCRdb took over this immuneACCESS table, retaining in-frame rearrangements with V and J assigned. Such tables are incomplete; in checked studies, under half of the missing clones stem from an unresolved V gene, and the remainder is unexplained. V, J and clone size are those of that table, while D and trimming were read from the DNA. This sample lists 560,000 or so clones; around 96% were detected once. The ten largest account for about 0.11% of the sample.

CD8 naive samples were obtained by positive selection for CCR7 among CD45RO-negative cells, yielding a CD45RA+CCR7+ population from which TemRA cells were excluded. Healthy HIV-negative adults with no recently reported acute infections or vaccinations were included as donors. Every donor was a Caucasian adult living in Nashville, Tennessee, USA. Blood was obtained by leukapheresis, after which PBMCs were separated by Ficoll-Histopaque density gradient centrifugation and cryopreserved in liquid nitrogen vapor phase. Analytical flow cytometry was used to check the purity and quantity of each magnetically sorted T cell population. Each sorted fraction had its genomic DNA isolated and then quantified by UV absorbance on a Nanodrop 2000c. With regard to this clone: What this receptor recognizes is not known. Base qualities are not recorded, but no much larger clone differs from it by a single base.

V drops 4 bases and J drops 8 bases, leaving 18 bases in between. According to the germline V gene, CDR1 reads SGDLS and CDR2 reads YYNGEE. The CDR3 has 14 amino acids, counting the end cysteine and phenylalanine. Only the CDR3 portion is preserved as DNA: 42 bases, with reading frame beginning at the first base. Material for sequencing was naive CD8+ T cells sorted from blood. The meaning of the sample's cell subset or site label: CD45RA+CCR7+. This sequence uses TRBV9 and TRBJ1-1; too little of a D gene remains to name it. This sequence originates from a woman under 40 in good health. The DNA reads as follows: TGTGCCAGCAGCCCTCCCGGGAGGGCTTGGGAAGCTTTCTTT. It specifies CASSPPGRAWEAFF. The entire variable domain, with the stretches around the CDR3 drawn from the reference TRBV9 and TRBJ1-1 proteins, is DSGVTQTPKHLITATGQRVTLRCSPRSGDLSVYWYQQSLDQGLQFLIQYYNGEERAKGNILERFSAQQFPDLHSELNLSSLELGDSALYFCASSPPGRAWEAFFGQGTRLTVV.